A single TCR beta chain is shown here with its context. It lacks a known antigen. No base qualities exist here, and no much larger clone lies one base off it. This entry is derived from a study of CD4 T cells in relation to SARS-CoV-2 and coronaviruses (dated by TCRdb to the early 2020s). In terms of the full investigation: In the ViraFEST assay, PBMCs were grown with antigen for nine to eleven days, and TCR beta CDR3s were then sequenced to identify antigen-specific clonal expansions. The negative reference condition was either a culture with an HIV-1 Nef peptide pool or a culture with no peptide. Using patient-derived lymphoblastoid cell lines, the shared crossreactive spike epitopes were mapped to their HLA restriction. The study assessed, at the TCR clonotype level, memory CD4+ T cell crossreactivity between SARS-CoV-2 and common cold coronavirus spike proteins. The Adaptive Biotechnologies TCR-sequencing kit was used to sequence samples from a few pre-COVID donors and the naive versus memory experiments, whereas other data were Illumina-based. For other donors in the study, expansion assays were sequenced with a different, Illumina-based TCR-beta assay. The paper's findings and limits, for the study overall: Because no donor provided both pre-pandemic and post-infection samples, tracing the source of pre-existing responses was limited. Crossreactivity analysis centred on spike protein, so crossreactivity against other viral proteins was not assessed. In about 60% of donors, memory CD4+ clonotypes turned up that crossrecognized SARS-CoV-2 and at least one common cold coronavirus spike. Small numbers of patients and of tested TCRs were a limitation of the study. Crossreactive clones showed significantly weaker SARS-CoV-2-driven expansion than monoreactive clones, consistent with antigenic imprinting.

The library was prepared using the immunoSEQ multiplex PCR assay. The study's processing was this. During preprocessing, nonproductive sequences were discarded, as were any CDR3s that did not begin with C, did not end with F or W, or were shorter than 7 amino acids. The MANAFEST web app identified antigen-specific clonotypes based on expansion compared with the reference and other culture wells. To be counted as positive, a clone had to show significant expansion compared with the reference culture, at an FDR below 0.05, in 2 of 3 replicate wells. For a clone to be considered positive, significant expansion relative to all other tandem wells and an odds ratio above 5 were also required. Pairwise Levenshtein distance, computed with the stringdist R package after three terminal residues were trimmed from each end, was used as the measure of CDR3 homology. The source is immuneACCESS, and TCRdb retained only in-frame sequences with V and J called. Part of the clones is not carried over; for the studies checked, unresolved V genes explain less than half of this, and the remainder is unexplained. V and J calls plus clone size are reproduced from that table; the DNA served to infer D and trimming. This sample is represented by 26,000 or so clones; 74% of them were singletons. Under 30% of the sample rests with the top ten.

CD4+ T cells from unexposed donors were collected before the COVID-19 pandemic (2011-2018). Following 10 days of culture, the EasySep CD4+ T cell isolation kit was used to isolate CD4+ T cells. As cell number allowed, CD4+ T cells from unexposed donors were tested for reactivity to SARS-CoV-2 S and N and to four common cold coronavirus spike pools. Each well held millions of PBMCs cultured in IMDM containing around 5% human AB serum and approximately 9.3 IU/ml IL-2. Half of the culture medium was replaced with fresh IL-2-containing medium on days 3 and 7. Triplicate replicate wells were generally used for each peptide culture condition. Leukapheresis product for the unexposed donors was purchased commercially. Ficoll-Paque PLUS gradient centrifugation was used to isolate PBMCs from leukapheresis product or whole blood. PBMCs were either cryopreserved at -140°C or used fresh in the expansion assay. The QIAamp Micro DNA Kit was used to extract genomic DNA from the CD4+ T cells.

Source material: CD4+ T cells from PBMCs, cultured in vitro. The receptor's source is a human donor in good health.

CDR3 sequence: CASSQEQGRWETQYF. The DNA sequence follows: TGTGCCAGCAGCCAAGAACAGGGGCGCTGGGAGACCCAGTACTTC. The rearranged segments are TRBV4-2 and TRBJ2-5; TRBD1 lines up with 7 middle nucleotides. The CDR1 and CDR2 encoded by the germline V gene are LGHNA and YNFKEQ. Measured from the cysteine to the phenylalanine, the CDR3 is 15 residues long. CDR3 DNA only is kept here, 45 bases in frame from base 1. V is cut back by 0 bases and J by 5 bases, with 6 bases in the junction unmatched.